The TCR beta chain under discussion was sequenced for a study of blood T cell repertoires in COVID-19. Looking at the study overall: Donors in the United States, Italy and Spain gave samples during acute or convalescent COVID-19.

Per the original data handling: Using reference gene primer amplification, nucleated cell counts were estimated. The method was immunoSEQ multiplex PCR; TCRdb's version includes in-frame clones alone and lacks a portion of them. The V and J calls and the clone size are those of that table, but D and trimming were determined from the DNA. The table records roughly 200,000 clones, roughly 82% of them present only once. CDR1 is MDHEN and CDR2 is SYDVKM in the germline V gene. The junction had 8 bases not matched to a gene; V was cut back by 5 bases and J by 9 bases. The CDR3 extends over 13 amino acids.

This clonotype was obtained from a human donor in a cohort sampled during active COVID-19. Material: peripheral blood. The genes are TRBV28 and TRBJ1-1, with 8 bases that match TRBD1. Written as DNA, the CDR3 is TGTGCCAGCAGTACGACGGACAGGGAAAAAGCTTTCTTT. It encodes CASSTTDREKAFF.